This T cell receptor (beta chain) came from a study of blood T cell repertoires in COVID-19. Study as a whole: COVID-19 samples collected from the United States, Italy and Spain covered acute and convalescent phases. Sources were T cells, B-cell-depleted T cells, or PBMCs; the material itself was cDNA or gDNA.

There are 17 residues in the CDR3. V was pared by 5 bases and J by 1 base, with 14 bases of the junction left unmatched. Germline loops: CDR1 SEHNR, CDR2 FQNEAQ (reference sequence). Under the authors' procedure: Amplification of reference gene primers provided the estimated nucleated cell counts. Profiled with immunoSEQ multiplex PCR; TCRdb holds only in-frame clones, not every one. The V and J calls and clone size are taken from that table; D and trimming were inferred from the DNA. Of fewer than 130,000 clones listed, 69% are singletons. This clonotype was sampled from an older man with acute or convalescent COVID-19. The sample consisted of peripheral blood. The rearrangement uses TRBV7-9 and TRBJ2-7, with 7 bases fitting TRBD2. CDR3 bases: TGTGCCAGCAGCGTCAGCCGGTTAGCGGGCCCTTCCTACGAGCAGTACTTC. Its protein is CASSVSRLAGPSYEQYF.